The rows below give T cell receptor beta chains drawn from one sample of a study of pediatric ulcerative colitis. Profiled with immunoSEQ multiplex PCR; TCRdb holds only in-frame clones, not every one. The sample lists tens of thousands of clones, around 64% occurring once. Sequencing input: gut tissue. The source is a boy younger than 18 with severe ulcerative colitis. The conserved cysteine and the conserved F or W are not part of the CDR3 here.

CDR3aa: AISVGHHSGANVLT
j_gene: TRBJ2-6
v_gene: TRBV10-3

CDR3aa: ASSVGVQETQY
j_gene: TRBJ2-5
v_gene: TRBV9

CDR3aa: ASSLDGDIYGYT
j_gene: TRBJ1-2
v_gene: TRBV7-2

CDR3aa: ASSPGPTGPYEQY
j_gene: TRBJ2-7
v_gene: TRBV18

CDR3aa: ATRKTGWDTGELF
j_gene: TRBJ2-2
v_gene: TRBV27

CDR3aa: ASSSSTGGYGYT
j_gene: TRBJ1-2
v_gene: TRBV5-1

CDR3aa: ASRQGAGNTIY
j_gene: TRBJ1-3
v_gene: TRBV5-1

CDR3aa: ASSLLRLQGTSLNYGYT
j_gene: TRBJ1-2
v_gene: TRBV23-1

CDR3aa: ASSLSYKGLAYGYT
j_gene: TRBJ1-2
v_gene: TRBV27

CDR3aa: ASSLGGAGANVLT
j_gene: TRBJ2-6
v_gene: TRBV7-2